This is a list of T cell receptor beta chains from one sample in a study of long-term antiretroviral therapy in people with HIV. Assay used: immunoSEQ multiplex PCR; TCRdb lists only in-frame clones, some missing. The table lists 15,000 or so clones, over 75% of them singletons. The sequenced sample was unsorted PBMCs, obtained 6.2 years after starting antiretroviral therapy. The receptors were gathered from a man aged 40-55 years with HIV. CDR3s include the opening cysteine and the closing phenylalanine or tryptophan. The D gene is left open where the match is weak.

j_call d_call v_call cdr3_nt cdr3_aa
TRBJ2-2 TRBD1 TRBV19 TGTGCCAGTAGTATAGATCACCTCGGACAGGGCGGGATCGGGGAGCTGTTTTTT CASSIDHLGQGGIGELFF
TRBJ1-3 . TRBV7-2 TGTGCCAGCAGCTTAGCGTGGGGGTCTGGAAACACCATATATTTT CASSLAWGSGNTIYF
TRBJ1-4 TRBD1 TRBV28 TGTGCCAGCAGTTTATTGGGGACAGGGTATGAAAAACTGTTTTTT CASSLLGTGYEKLFF
TRBJ2-7 . TRBV18 TGTGCCAGCTCACCACCTTCAGATTACGAGCAGTACTTC CASSPPSDYEQYF
TRBJ2-6 . TRBV6-5 TGTGCCAGCAGTTACTCGACTGGGGCCAACGTCCTGACTTTC CASSYSTGANVLTF
TRBJ2-1 . TRBV7-9 TGTGCCAGCAGCCTTTTTGGGGGGAGCTCCTACAATGAGCAGTTCTTC CASSLFGGSSYNEQFF
TRBJ2-7 . TRBV7-9 TGTGCCAGCAGCCCAGGTCGGGATGAGCAGTACTTC CASSPGRDEQYF
TRBJ2-1 TRBD2 TRBV6-4 TGTGCCAGCAGCGAGGGACTAGCGGGACCCAATGAGCAGTTCTTC CASSEGLAGPNEQFF
TRBJ1-1 . TRBV18 TGTGCCAGCTCACCACAGCAACACACTGAAGCTTTCTTT CASSPQQHTEAFF
TRBJ2-1 . TRBV9 TGTGCCAGCAGCGGGTGGGGGTACAATGAGCAGTTCTTC CASSGWGYNEQFF
TRBJ2-7 . TRBV5-1 TGCGCCAGCAGCTTGATCACATCTTACGAGCAGTACTTC CASSLITSYEQYF
TRBJ2-3 TRBD2 TRBV7-8 TGTGCCAGCAGCTTAGCGGGTCAAGCGGGGACTAGCGGGGCGGATACGCAGTATTTT CASSLAGQAGTSGADTQYF
TRBJ1-2 TRBD1 TRBV7-6 TGTGCCAGCAGCTTAAGGACAGGGGATGGCTACACCTTC CASSLRTGDGYTF